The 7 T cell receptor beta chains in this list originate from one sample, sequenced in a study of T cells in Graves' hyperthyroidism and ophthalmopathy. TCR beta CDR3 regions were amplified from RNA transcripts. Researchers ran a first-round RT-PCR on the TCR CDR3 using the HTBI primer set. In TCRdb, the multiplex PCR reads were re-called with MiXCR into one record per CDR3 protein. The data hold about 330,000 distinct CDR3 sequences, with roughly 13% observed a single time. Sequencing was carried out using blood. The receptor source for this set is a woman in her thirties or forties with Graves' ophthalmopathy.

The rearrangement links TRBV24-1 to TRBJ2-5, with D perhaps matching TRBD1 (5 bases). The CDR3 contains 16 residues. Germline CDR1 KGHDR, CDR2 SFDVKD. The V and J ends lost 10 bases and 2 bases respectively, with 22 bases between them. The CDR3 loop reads CATGVTAGSPQETQYF. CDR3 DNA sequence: TGTGCCACTGGCGTGACAGCCGGCTCCCCACAAGAGACCCAGTACTTC.

CDR3 nucleotide sequence: TGTGCCAGCAGTACCTCCGGGACAGCGAACACCGGGGAGCTGTTTTTT. It translates to CASSTSGTANTGELFF. The chain couples TRBV27 to TRBJ2-2; 7 bases line up with TRBD1. Trimming took 5 bases from V and 0 from J; bases not matched to a gene: 6. The germline V gene encodes CDR1 MNHEY and CDR2 SMNVEV (reference sequence). The CDR3 contains 16 residues.

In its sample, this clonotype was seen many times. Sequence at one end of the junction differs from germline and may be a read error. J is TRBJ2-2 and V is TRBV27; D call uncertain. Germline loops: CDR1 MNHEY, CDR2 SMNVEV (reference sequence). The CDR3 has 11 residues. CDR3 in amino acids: CASSLSGELFF. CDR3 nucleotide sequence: TGTGCCAGCAGCTTATCCGGGGAGCTGTTTTTT.

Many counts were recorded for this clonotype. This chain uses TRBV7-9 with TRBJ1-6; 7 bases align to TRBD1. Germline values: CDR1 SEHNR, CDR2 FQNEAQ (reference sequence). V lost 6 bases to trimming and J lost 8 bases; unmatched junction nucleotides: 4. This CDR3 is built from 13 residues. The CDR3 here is CASRRQGDSPLHF. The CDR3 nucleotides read TGTGCCAGCAGACGCCAGGGGGATTCACCCCTCCACTTT.

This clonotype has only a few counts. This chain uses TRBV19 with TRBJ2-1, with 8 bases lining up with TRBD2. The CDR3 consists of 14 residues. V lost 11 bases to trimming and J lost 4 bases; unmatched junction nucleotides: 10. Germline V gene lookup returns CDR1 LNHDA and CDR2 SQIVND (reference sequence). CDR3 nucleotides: TGTGCCCCTCCCCTTACTAGCGGTTACAATGAGCAGTTCTTC. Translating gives CAPPLTSGYNEQFF.

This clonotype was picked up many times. CDR3 in amino acids: CATSRQGWEGYTF. The CDR3 DNA reads TGTGCCACCTCGAGACAGGGTTGGGAAGGCTACACCTTC. The chain joins TRBV6-1 to TRBJ1-2; TRBD1 matches at 7 bases. The CDR3 is 13 amino acids. V was clipped by 10 bases and J by 8 bases; unmatched bases: 13. Germline V gene sequence: CDR1 MNHNS, CDR2 SASEGT.

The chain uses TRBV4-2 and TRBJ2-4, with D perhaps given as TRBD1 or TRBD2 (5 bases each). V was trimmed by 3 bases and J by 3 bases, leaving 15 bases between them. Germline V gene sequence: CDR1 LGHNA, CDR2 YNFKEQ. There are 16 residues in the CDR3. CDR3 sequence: CASSQGDLIIKNIQYF. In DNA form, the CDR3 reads TGTGCCAGCAGCCAGGGGGATCTCATCATCAAAAACATTCAGTACTTC.